This T cell receptor (beta chain) was captured by sequencing in a study of T cells in Graves' hyperthyroidism and ophthalmopathy. Diagnosis rested on symptoms, serum thyroxine and TRAb, thyroid ultrasound, and orbital computed tomography. As concerns this clonotype: Its antigen is not identified. At one boundary the junction diverges from the germline segment, which might be a read error.

Study results and caveats: Onset of ophthalmopathy came a median approximately 6 months after the model predicted it.

TCR beta CDR3 region amplification was performed from RNA transcripts. First-round RT-PCR with HTBI primers amplified the TCR CDR3 region. Using its own MiXCR run on the multiplex PCR reads, TCRdb lists one record per CDR3 protein. Among over 250,000 distinct CDR3 sequences listed, over 15% were seen once. The sequence was obtained from a woman in her fifties or sixties with Graves' ophthalmopathy. The sequenced material came from blood.

CDR3 in DNA: TGTGCCTGGGGTAGGACAGGGACTAATCCACCCCTCCACTTT. This gives the protein CAWGRTGTNPPLHF. The chain uses TRBV30 and TRBJ1-6; 8 positions match TRBD1. CDR1 and CDR2 from the germline V gene are GTSNPN and SVGIG (reference sequence). CDR3 size: 14 residues.